The 5 T cell receptor beta chains listed next were all sequenced from one sample in a study of blood T cell repertoires in COVID-19. Data came from immunoSEQ multiplex PCR; TCRdb stores just in-frame clones and leaves some out. The sample records 150,000 to 190,000 clones, around 80% being singletons. Material for sequencing was peripheral blood. The source is a woman aged 45 to 65 with acute or convalescent COVID-19.

V and J are TRBV5-5 and TRBJ1-2; 8 nucleotides align to TRBD1. V lost 3 bases and J lost 3; bases outside the gene matches: 4. In germline, CDR1 is SGHKS, CDR2 YYEKEE (reference sequence). This CDR3 contains 14 residues. The CDR3 nucleotides read TGTGCCAGCAGCTCTGGACAGGGTCACTATGGCTACACCTTC. As protein: CASSSGQGHYGYTF.

The V and J genes are TRBV11-2 and TRBJ1-3, with 9 bases fitting TRBD1. V shed 4 bases, J shed 0 bases, and the junction held 7 bases outside the gene matches. Germline CDR1 reads SGHAT; CDR2 reads FQNNGV. CDR3 length equals 17 residues. CDR3 loop: CASSSRQGGNSGNTIYF. The CDR3 bases are TGTGCCAGCAGCTCGCGACAGGGGGGTAACTCTGGAAACACCATATATTTT.

This clone came up once. The chain employs TRBV28 and TRBJ1-2; possible D gene TRBD1, 5 bases. The V end was cut by 1 base, the J end by 12 bases, with 12 bases between. The CDR3 totals 12 residues. Looked up from germline, CDR1 is MDHEN and CDR2 is SYDVKM. This CDR3 reads CASSLLQGAHTF. The CDR3 DNA follows: TGTGCCAGCAGTTTATTACAAGGGGCCCACACCTTC.

The V gene is TRBV19, the J gene TRBJ1-3, with D possibly being TRBD1 (5 bases). The length of the CDR3 is 14 residues. Trimming removed 6 bases at V and 0 bases at J, with 9 bases between. Germline V gene sequence: CDR1 LNHDA, CDR2 SQIVND (reference sequence). The CDR3 DNA reads TGTGCCAGTAGCCAGGGCCCCTCTGGAAACACCATATATTTT. The encoded protein is CASSQGPSGNTIYF.

V is TRBV2 and J is TRBJ1-5; 8 nucleotides align to TRBD1. The CDR3 extends over 16 amino acids. Germline V gene sequence: CDR1 SNHLY, CDR2 FYNNEI. Trimming took 6 bases from V and 4 from J; bases not matched to a gene: 11. The CDR3 is CASSKDQGAQNQPQHF. The DNA of the CDR3 is TGTGCCAGCAGCAAGGATCAGGGGGCGCAGAATCAGCCCCAGCATTTT.